This TCR beta chain was identified during a study of shared clonotypes between healthy human individuals. V was trimmed by 0 bases and J by 1 base, leaving 7 bases between them. Germline CDR1 is SGDLS and CDR2 is YYNGEE. The CDR3 is made up of 14 amino acids. In this sample, this clone turned up a few times. For every subset, genomic DNA was evenly distributed across several immunoSEQ plates. Clones were read by immunoSEQ multiplex PCR, and TCRdb kept only the in-frame ones, dropping some. The sample includes about 520,000 clones, roughly 80% seen only once; the top ten take roughly 13%. The sequence came from a woman aged 40-49 years in good health. Some clones in this sample may be carry-over from other donors' samples. This chain connects TRBV9 to TRBJ1-1, with D possibly matching TRBD1 (5 bases). Sequenced input: PBMCs. Written as DNA, the CDR3 is TGTGCCAGCAGCGTAGGACAGACGAACACTGAAGCTTTCTTT. This codes for CASSVGQTNTEAFF.